These 18 T cell receptor beta chains came from one sample sequenced in a study of blood T cell repertoires in COVID-19. The table came from immunoSEQ multiplex PCR; TCRdb's copy has only in-frame clones and leaves some out. Here the sample spans some 15,000 clones, about 86% being singletons. The sequenced sample was peripheral blood. All receptors derive from a human donor in a cohort sampled during active COVID-19.

The V gene is TRBV4-2, the J gene TRBJ1-6, with D tentatively TRBD1 (5 bases). This CDR3 spans 17 amino acids. V shed 1 base and J shed 3 bases, with 13 bases lying between them. The germline CDR1 and CDR2 sequences are LGHNA and YNFKEQ. The CDR3 is CASSQGYRGIYNSPLHF. The CDR3 bases are TGTGCCAGCAGCCAAGGATATCGGGGGATCTATAATTCACCCCTCCACTTT.

This sequence joins TRBV4-3 and TRBJ1-1; D not resolved. There are 15 residues in the CDR3. Trimming took 1 base from V and 6 from J, leaving 15 bases between them. Germline assignment: CDR1 LGHNA and CDR2 YSLEER. Written as DNA, the CDR3 is TGCGCCAGCAGCCAAGTATACGGCCCCGGGGCTGAAGCTTTCTTT. Protein: CASSQVYGPGAEAFF.

The chain recombines TRBV7-8 with TRBJ1-3; D perhaps matches TRBD1 (5 bases). The germline CDR1 and CDR2 sequences are SGHVS and FQNEAQ. This CDR3 spans 14 amino acids. The V and J ends lost 3 bases and 0 bases respectively, with 6 bases between them. For the CDR3, the DNA is TGTGCCAGCAGCTTTGGGGCCTCTGGAAACACCATATATTTT. It specifies CASSFGASGNTIYF.

This chain joins TRBV5-1 and TRBJ2-2; the D gene is possibly TRBD1 (6 bases). The germline V gene has CDR1 SGHRS and CDR2 YFSETQ. Trimming stripped 0 bases from V and 5 bases from J, with 11 bases between. This CDR3 contains 15 residues. The CDR3 reads CASSLEGQLTGELFF. The DNA of the CDR3 is TGCGCCAGCAGCTTGGAAGGACAGCTTACCGGGGAGCTGTTTTTT.

The V and J genes are TRBV4-1 and TRBJ1-5, with 8 bases matching TRBD1. CDR3 length: 14 residues. Looked up from germline, CDR1 is MGHRA and CDR2 is YSYEKL. V trimming: 5 bases; J trimming: 2 bases; junction bases outside the gene matches: 2. The CDR3 DNA follows: TGCGCCAGCAGCTCGGGACAGGGCAATCAGCCCCAGCATTTT. Translating gives CASSSGQGNQPQHF.

In its sample, this clone was seen a few times. The genes are TRBV7-8 and TRBJ2-2; 10 bases map to TRBD2. J lost 2 bases, V lost 2 bases, and 14 bases had no gene match. The germline gives CDR1 SGHVS, CDR2 FQNEAQ. CDR3 length equals 20 residues. The CDR3 sequence is CASSLYREFLAGVNTGELFF. Written as DNA, the CDR3 is TGTGCCAGCAGCTTATATCGGGAGTTCCTAGCGGGGGTTAACACCGGGGAGCTGTTTTTT.

V gene TRBV27 combines with J gene TRBJ2-3; 7 nucleotides line up with TRBD1. The CDR3 has 17 amino acids. Germline trimming cut 4 bases from V and 2 bases from J; bases unmatched to any gene: 12. In germline, CDR1 is MNHEY, CDR2 SMNVEV (reference sequence). This CDR3 is CASSSTTGPAFTDTQYF. CDR3 DNA sequence: TGTGCCAGCAGTTCGACGACAGGGCCTGCATTCACAGATACGCAGTATTTT.

The rearrangement uses TRBV27 and TRBJ2-5, with TRBD1 identical over 8 bases. Germline values: CDR1 MNHEY, CDR2 SMNVEV (reference sequence). The J segment lost 4 bases and the V segment lost 5 bases, leaving 6 bases of the junction unmatched. The CDR3 has 14 residues. The chain's CDR3 is CASSHRQGTETQYF. The CDR3 DNA reads as TGTGCCAGCAGTCACAGACAGGGGACAGAGACCCAGTACTTC.

The chain recombines TRBV3-1 (or the pseudogene TRBV3-2) with TRBJ2-4; 8 bases align to TRBD1. CDR1 and CDR2 from the germline V gene are LGHDT and YNNKEL (reference sequence). The CDR3 is 16 amino acids. Unmatched junction bases numbered 12, after V lost 3 bases and J lost 8 bases. The CDR3 protein is CASSQSTTGARDIQYF. In DNA, the CDR3 is TGTGCCAGCAGCCAGAGTACGACAGGGGCGAGGGACATTCAGTACTTC.

The chain has TRBV4-2 and TRBJ2-1; 15 nucleotides line up with TRBD2. In germline, CDR1 is LGHNA, CDR2 YNFKEQ. The CDR3 sequence is 17 residues long. V lost 0 bases and J lost 8; bases outside the gene matches: 5. This chain's CDR3 is CASSQERGLAGGHEQFF. DNA of the CDR3: TGTGCCAGCAGCCAAGAAAGGGGACTAGCGGGAGGTCATGAGCAGTTCTTC.

The chain has TRBV18 and TRBJ2-3; 7 bases map to TRBD2. CDR1 is KGHSH, CDR2 LQKENI, per germline. The CDR3 has 15 amino acids. V lost 5 bases to trimming and J lost 1 base; unmatched junction nucleotides: 6. The CDR3 sequence is CASSASGGGTDTQYF. The DNA for the CDR3 is TGTGCCAGCTCAGCTTCGGGGGGAGGCACAGATACGCAGTATTTT.

The gene calls are TRBV20-1 and TRBJ1-5, with D possibly TRBD1 on 5 matching bases. The V gene lost 3 bases and the J gene lost 1 base, with 16 bases spanning the gap. The CDR3 has 16 amino acids. Germline loops: CDR1 DFQATT, CDR2 SNEGSKA (reference sequence). In nucleotides, the CDR3 is TGCAGTGCTAGTCAGGGTTCTGTCTTAAGCAATCAGCCCCAGCATTTT. This sequence encodes CSASQGSVLSNQPQHF.

The chain combines TRBV6-5 with TRBJ1-1; maybe TRBD1 (6 bases). Germline V gene sequence: CDR1 MNHEY, CDR2 SVGAGI. The CDR3 sequence is 14 residues long. Trimming stripped 5 bases from V and 1 base from J, with 11 bases between. CDR3 DNA: TGTGCCAGCAGTCGGGGACACGAGAACACTGAAGCTTTCTTT. Translated, it gives CASSRGHENTEAFF.

The J gene is TRBJ2-7, the V gene TRBV14; 7 bases match TRBD1. Looked up from germline, CDR1 is SGHDN and CDR2 is FVKESK. The CDR3 has 12 residues. Unmatched junction bases numbered 4, after V lost 4 bases and J lost 7 bases. CDR3 residues: CASSLTGQEQYF. In DNA form, the CDR3 reads TGTGCCAGCAGCCTGACAGGGCAAGAGCAGTACTTC. Full variable domain (missing parts from reference TRBV14 and TRBJ2-7): EAGVTQFPSHSVIEKGQTVTLRCDPISGHDNLYWYRRVMGKEIKFLLHFVKESKQDESGMPNNRFLAERTGGTYSTLKVQPAELEDSGVYFCASSLTGQEQYFGPGTRLTVT.

This clone was recorded a few times. The same CDR3 is also encoded by other DNA sequences in this sample. The chain uses TRBV5-5 and TRBJ2-3; D ambiguous. The V end was cut by 0 bases, the J end by 2 bases, with 7 bases between. CDR3 length equals 14 residues. The germline gives CDR1 SGHKS, CDR2 YYEKEE (reference sequence). The CDR3 DNA sequence: TGTGCCAGCAGCTTGGCTCCTAACACAGATACGCAGTATTTT. Its protein product is CASSLAPNTDTQYF.

This sequence joins TRBV4-1 and TRBJ1-2, with 8 bases aligning to TRBD1. CDR1 and CDR2 from the germline V gene are MGHRA and YSYEKL. The ends lost 6 bases at V and 1 base at J; junction bases unmatched: 16. This CDR3 is 18 amino acids long. The CDR3 here is CASRSPGRGPPINYGYTF. The CDR3 coding sequence is TGCGCCAGCAGGTCCCCTGGCAGGGGGCCCCCGATTAACTATGGCTACACCTTC.

The chain uses TRBV6-5 and TRBJ2-1, with 11 positions matching TRBD2. The CDR3 has 14 amino acids. Germline V gene sequence: CDR1 MNHEY, CDR2 SVGAGI. With 8 bases clipped from V and 9 bases from J, the junction kept 9 bases outside the gene matches. CDR3 DNA sequence: TGTGCCAGCGGGCAACTAGCGGGAGTTGGTGAGCAGTTCTTC. Translating gives CASGQLAGVGEQFF.

The rearrangement links TRBV2 to TRBJ2-7, with 13 nucleotides matching TRBD2. The junction had 1 base not matched to a gene; V was cut back by 6 bases and J by 2 bases. Germline V lookup: CDR1 SNHLY, CDR2 FYNNEI. This CDR3 is 14 amino acids long. The CDR3, as DNA: TGTGCCAGCAGAGGACTAGCGGGGGCCTACGAGCAGTACTTC. It specifies CASRGLAGAYEQYF.